This paragraph reports one T cell receptor (beta chain). This record comes from a study of blood T cell repertoires in COVID-19. Study at large: Sites across the United States, Italy and Spain contributed samples from acute and convalescent COVID-19.

Original data processing: Using reference gene primer amplification, nucleated cell counts were estimated. Sequenced by immunoSEQ multiplex PCR; TCRdb stores in-frame clones only, minus some. The D gene and trimming were derived from the DNA, and the V and J assignments and clone size from that table. The repertoire holds almost 250,000 clones, with roughly 82% as singletons. The sequenced sample was peripheral blood. The clonotype originates from an elderly woman with COVID-19, enrolled during active disease.

The CDR3 is CASSLANRGPYEAFF. DNA of the CDR3: TGCGCCAGCAGCTTGGCGAACAGGGGGCCGTATGAAGCTTTCTTT. The V call is TRBV5-1, the J call TRBJ1-1, with TRBD1 matching 9 bases. This CDR3 has 15 residues. V shed 0 bases and J 7 bases; nucleotides not matched to a gene: 7. Germline V gives CDR1 SGHRS, CDR2 YFSETQ.